These 8 T cell receptor beta chains share one sample of origin, sequenced in a study of blood T cell repertoires in COVID-19. The repertoire was sequenced with immunoSEQ multiplex PCR; TCRdb's copy has only in-frame clones and lacks some. Among about 150,000 clones listed, 88% were seen once. Material for sequencing was peripheral blood. The receptors were gathered from a man aged 50 or older who had recovered from COVID-19.

This chain links TRBV29-1 with TRBJ2-2; 10 bases match TRBD1. V shed 6 bases, J shed 5 bases, and the junction held 9 bases outside the gene matches. CDR1 and CDR2 from the germline V gene are SQVTM and ANQGSEA. CDR3 length: 15 amino acids. The CDR3 nucleotides are TGCAGCGTGAAGAGTCCGGGACAGGGGACCGGGGAGCTGTTTTTT. Encoded protein: CSVKSPGQGTGELFF.

This chain uses TRBV7-3 with TRBJ2-5; 13 bases agree with TRBD2. With V trimmed by 2 bases and J by 2 bases, 14 bases remained unmatched. The CDR3 contains 20 residues. Germline-derived CDR1 and CDR2 are SGHTA and FQGTGA. CDR3 nucleotides: TGTGCCAGCAGCTTAGCCCCGGGACTAGCGGGACCCCGGGCACAAGAGACCCAGTACTTC. Encoded protein: CASSLAPGLAGPRAQETQYF.

The chain joins TRBV9 to TRBJ1-6; maybe TRBD1 (6 bases). This CDR3 contains 14 residues. V lost 3 bases to trimming and J lost 4 bases, with 8 bases between them. Germline CDR1 is SGDLS and CDR2 is YYNGEE. This CDR3 is CASSEGEYNSPLHF. The CDR3 nucleotides are TGTGCCAGCAGCGAGGGGGAATATAATTCACCCCTCCACTTT.

The chain uses TRBV2 and TRBJ2-3, with 7 nucleotides matching TRBD2. V was pared by 6 bases and J by 4 bases, with 10 bases of the junction left unmatched. This CDR3 is built from 15 residues. CDR1 is SNHLY, CDR2 FYNNEI, per germline. CDR3 nucleotide sequence: TGTGCCAGCAGCGTCTCGGGGGGACGGGCAGATACGCAGTATTTT. As protein: CASSVSGGRADTQYF.

The chain joins TRBV6-2 or TRBV6-3 to TRBJ2-5, with D unresolved. The germline CDR1 and CDR2 sequences are MNHEY and SVGEGT. V gave up 2 bases and J gave up 9 bases, with 10 bases separating them. This CDR3 has 12 amino acids. CDR3 sequence reads: CASSYPPQAQYF. The CDR3 nucleotides read TGTGCCAGCAGTTACCCTCCTCAGGCCCAGTACTTC.

V gene TRBV10-1 combines with J gene TRBJ2-2, with D maybe TRBD1 (6 bases). The CDR3 has 15 amino acids. The germline CDR1 and CDR2 sequences are WNHNN and SYGVQD (reference sequence). Trimming took off 5 bases at V and 0 bases at J, with 10 bases between the two ends. The CDR3 protein is CASSRDTANTGELFF. CDR3 bases: TGCGCCAGCAGTCGGGACACCGCGAACACCGGGGAGCTGTTTTTT.

The V and J genes are TRBV6-1 and TRBJ2-6; 9 nucleotides align to TRBD1. Germline V gene lookup returns CDR1 MNHNS and CDR2 SASEGT. V lost 4 bases and J lost 2; bases outside the gene matches: 6. The CDR3 consists of 17 residues. CDR3: CASSGMGQGAGANVLTF. CDR3 DNA: TGTGCCAGCAGTGGCATGGGACAGGGAGCTGGGGCCAACGTCCTGACTTTC.

The chain combines TRBV9 with TRBJ1-1; D call uncertain. Trimming cost V 0 bases and J 0 bases, with 9 bases left between them. Germline CDR1 is SGDLS and CDR2 is YYNGEE. The CDR3 sequence is 15 residues long. In DNA form, the CDR3 reads TGTGCCAGCAGCGTAGTGCCGGGGATGAACACTGAAGCTTTCTTT. Its protein product is CASSVVPGMNTEAFF.